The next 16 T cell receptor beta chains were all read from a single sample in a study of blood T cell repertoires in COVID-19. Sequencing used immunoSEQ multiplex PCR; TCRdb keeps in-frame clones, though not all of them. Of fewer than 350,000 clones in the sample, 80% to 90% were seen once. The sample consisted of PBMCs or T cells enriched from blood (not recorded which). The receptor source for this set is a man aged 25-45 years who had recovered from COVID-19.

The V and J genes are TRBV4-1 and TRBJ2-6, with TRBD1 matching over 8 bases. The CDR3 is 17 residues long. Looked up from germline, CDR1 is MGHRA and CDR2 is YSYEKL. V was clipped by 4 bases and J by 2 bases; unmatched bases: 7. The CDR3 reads CASSPIGQGTGANVLTF. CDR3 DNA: TGCGCCAGCAGCCCTATAGGACAGGGTACTGGGGCCAACGTCCTGACTTTC.

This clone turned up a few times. CDR3 amino acids: CASSPGQGDSEQFF. CDR3 DNA sequence: TGTGCCAGTAGCCCCGGACAGGGGGACAGTGAGCAGTTCTTC. This rearrangement joins TRBV19 to TRBJ2-1, with 10 bases identical to TRBD1. Germline lookup yields CDR1 LNHDA and CDR2 SQIVND (reference sequence). The CDR3 is 14 amino acids. J gave up 9 bases and V 6 bases, and 8 bases lay outside the gene matches.

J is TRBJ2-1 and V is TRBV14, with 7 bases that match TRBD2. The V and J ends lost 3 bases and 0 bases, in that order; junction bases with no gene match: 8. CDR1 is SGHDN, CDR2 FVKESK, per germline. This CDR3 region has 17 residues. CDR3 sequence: CASSHHQGLGSYNEQFF. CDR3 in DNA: TGTGCCAGCAGCCATCATCAAGGACTAGGCTCCTACAATGAGCAGTTCTTC. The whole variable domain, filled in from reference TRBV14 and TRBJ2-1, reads EAGVTQFPSHSVIEKGQTVTLRCDPISGHDNLYWYRRVMGKEIKFLLHFVKESKQDESGMPNNRFLAERTGGTYSTLKVQPAELEDSGVYFCASSHHQGLGSYNEQFFGPGTRLTVL.

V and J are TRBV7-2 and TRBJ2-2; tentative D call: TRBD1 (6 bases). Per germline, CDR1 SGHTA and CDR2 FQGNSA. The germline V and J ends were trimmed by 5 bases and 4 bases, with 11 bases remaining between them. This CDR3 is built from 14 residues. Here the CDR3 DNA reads TGTGCCAGCAGCAGGGACACAGTCACCGGGGAGCTGTTTTTT. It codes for CASSRDTVTGELFF.

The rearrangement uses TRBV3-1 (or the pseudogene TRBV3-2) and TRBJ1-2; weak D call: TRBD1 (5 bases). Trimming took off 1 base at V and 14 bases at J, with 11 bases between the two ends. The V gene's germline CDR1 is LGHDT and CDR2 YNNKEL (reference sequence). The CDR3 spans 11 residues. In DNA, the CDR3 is TGTGCCAGCAGCCAAGCGGCAGGGTTTACCTTC. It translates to CASSQAAGFTF.

CDR3 in DNA: TGCGCCAGCAGCCAAGGAAAGGGACTGAGGAACACTGAAGCTTTCTTT. Translating gives CASSQGKGLRNTEAFF. The rearrangement uses TRBV4-1 and TRBJ1-1, with D possibly being TRBD1 (5 bases). The CDR3 covers 16 residues. Germline CDR1 and CDR2: MGHRA and YSYEKL. V was clipped by 1 base and J by 1 base, with 13 bases between them.

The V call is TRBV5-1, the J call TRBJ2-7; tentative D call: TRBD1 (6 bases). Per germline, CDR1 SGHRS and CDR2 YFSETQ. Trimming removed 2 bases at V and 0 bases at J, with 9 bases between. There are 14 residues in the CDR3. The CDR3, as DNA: TGCGCCAGCAGCTTTCGACAGGACTCCTACGAGCAGTACTTC. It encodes CASSFRQDSYEQYF.

Written as DNA, the CDR3 is TGTGCCAGCAGTGAAGGACAGGGATACGGTGATCAGCCCCAGCATTTT. Translation gives CASSEGQGYGDQPQHF. The chain carries TRBV6-1 and TRBJ1-5; 7 bases are shared with TRBD1. The CDR3 spans 16 residues. V lost 1 base, J lost 5 bases, and 8 bases stayed unmatched. Germline V lookup: CDR1 MNHNS, CDR2 SASEGT.

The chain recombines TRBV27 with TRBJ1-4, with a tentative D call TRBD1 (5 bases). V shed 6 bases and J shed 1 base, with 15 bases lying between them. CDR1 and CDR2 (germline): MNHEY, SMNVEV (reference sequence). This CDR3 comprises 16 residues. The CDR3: CASSPNGGGTNEKLFF. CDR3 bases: TGTGCCAGCAGCCCGAACGGGGGAGGAACTAATGAAAAACTGTTTTTT.

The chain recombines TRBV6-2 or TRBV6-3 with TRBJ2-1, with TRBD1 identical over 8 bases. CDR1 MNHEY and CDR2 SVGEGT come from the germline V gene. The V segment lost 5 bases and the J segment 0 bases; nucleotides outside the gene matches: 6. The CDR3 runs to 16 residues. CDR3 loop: CASSTPGQGSYNEQFF. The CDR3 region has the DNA TGTGCCAGCAGTACCCCCGGACAGGGCTCCTACAATGAGCAGTTCTTC.

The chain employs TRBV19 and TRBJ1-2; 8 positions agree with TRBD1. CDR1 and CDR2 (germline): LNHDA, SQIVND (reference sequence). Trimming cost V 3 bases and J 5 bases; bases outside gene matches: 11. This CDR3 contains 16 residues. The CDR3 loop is CASSIETWTGSYGYTF. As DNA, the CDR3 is TGTGCCAGTAGTATCGAAACTTGGACAGGGTCATATGGCTACACCTTC.

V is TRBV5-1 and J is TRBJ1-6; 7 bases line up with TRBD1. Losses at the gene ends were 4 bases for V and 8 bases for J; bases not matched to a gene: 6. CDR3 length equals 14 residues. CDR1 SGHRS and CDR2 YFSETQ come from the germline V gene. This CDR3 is CASSRDSDYSPLHF. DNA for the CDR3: TGCGCCAGCAGCCGGGACAGCGACTATTCACCCCTCCACTTT. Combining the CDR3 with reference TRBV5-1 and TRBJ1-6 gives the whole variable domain KAGVTQTPRYLIKTRGQQVTLSCSPISGHRSVSWYQQTPGQGLQFLFEYFSETQRNKGNFPGRFSGRQFSNSRSEMNVSTLELGDSALYLCASSRDSDYSPLHFGNGTRLTVT.

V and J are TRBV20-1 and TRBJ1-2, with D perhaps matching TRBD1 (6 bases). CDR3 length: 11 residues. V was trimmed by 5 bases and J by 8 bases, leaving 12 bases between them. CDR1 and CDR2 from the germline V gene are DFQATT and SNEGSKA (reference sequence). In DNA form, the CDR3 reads TGCAGTGCTGGCCGGGACAAGGGCTACACCTTC. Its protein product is CSAGRDKGYTF.

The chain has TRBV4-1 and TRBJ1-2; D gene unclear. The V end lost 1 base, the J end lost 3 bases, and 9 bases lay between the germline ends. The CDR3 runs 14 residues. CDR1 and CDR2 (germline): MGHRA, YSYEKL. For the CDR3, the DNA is TGCGCCAGCAGCCAAGTTAAGGGAGACTATGGCTACACCTTC. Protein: CASSQVKGDYGYTF.

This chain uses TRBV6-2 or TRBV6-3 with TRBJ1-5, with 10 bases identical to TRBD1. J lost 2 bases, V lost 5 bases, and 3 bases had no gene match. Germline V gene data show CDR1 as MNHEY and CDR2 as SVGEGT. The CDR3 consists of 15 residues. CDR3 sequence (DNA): TGTGCCAGCAGTGGGGACAGGGGTGGCAATCAGCCCCAGCATTTT. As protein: CASSGDRGGNQPQHF.

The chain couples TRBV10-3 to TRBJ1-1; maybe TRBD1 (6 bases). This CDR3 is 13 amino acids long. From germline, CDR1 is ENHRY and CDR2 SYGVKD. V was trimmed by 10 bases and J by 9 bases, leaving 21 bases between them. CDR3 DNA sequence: TGTGCCACCGAACCCAGGGGCGGTGGGAAAGCTTTCTTT. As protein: CATEPRGGGKAFF.